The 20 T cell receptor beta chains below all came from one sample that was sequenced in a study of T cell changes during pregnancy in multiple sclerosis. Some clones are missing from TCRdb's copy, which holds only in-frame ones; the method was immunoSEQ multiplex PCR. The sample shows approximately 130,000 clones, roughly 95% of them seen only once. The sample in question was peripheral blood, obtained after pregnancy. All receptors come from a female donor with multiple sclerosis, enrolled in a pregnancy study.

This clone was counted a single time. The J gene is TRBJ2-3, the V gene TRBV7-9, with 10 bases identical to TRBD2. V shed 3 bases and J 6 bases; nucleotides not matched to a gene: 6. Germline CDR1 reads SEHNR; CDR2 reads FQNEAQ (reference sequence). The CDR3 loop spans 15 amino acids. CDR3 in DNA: TGTGCCAGCAGCTTTACTAGCGGGACTGCGGATACGCAGTATTTT. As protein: CASSFTSGTADTQYF.

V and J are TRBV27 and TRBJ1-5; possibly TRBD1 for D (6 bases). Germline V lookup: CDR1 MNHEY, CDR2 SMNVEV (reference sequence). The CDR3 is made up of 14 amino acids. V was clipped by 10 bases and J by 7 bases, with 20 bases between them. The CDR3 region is CATHRGGAGQPQHF. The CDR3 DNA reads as TGTGCCACCCATAGGGGGGGCGCAGGGCAGCCCCAGCATTTT.

In DNA, the CDR3 is TGTGCCAGCAGTTCCCCAGGGGAAGTGTACGAGCAGTACTTC. This translates into CASSSPGEVYEQYF. The genes are TRBV28 and TRBJ2-7; D possibly corresponds to TRBD1 (6 bases). The germline V and J ends were trimmed by 4 bases and 4 bases, with 14 bases remaining between them. Germline CDR1 is MDHEN and CDR2 is SYDVKM. The CDR3 runs to 14 residues. The full variable domain, rest sourced from reference TRBV28 and TRBJ2-7, is DVKVTQSSRYLVKRTGEKVFLECVQDMDHENMFWYRQDPGLGLRLIYFSYDVKMKEKGDIPEGYSVSREKKERFSLILESASTNQTSMYLCASSSPGEVYEQYFGPGTRLTVT.

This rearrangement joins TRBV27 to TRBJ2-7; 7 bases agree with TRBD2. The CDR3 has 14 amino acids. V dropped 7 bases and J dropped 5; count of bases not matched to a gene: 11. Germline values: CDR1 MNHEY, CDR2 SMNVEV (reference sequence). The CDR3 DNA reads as TGTGCCAGCACCCCATCCAGCGGGAAGAACGAGCAGTACTTC. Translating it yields CASTPSSGKNEQYF.

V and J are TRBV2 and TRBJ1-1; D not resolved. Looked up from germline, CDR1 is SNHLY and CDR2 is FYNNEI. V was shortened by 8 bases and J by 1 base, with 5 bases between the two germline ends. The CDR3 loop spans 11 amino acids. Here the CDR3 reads CASLRNTEAFF. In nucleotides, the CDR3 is TGTGCCAGCTTGAGGAACACTGAAGCTTTCTTT.

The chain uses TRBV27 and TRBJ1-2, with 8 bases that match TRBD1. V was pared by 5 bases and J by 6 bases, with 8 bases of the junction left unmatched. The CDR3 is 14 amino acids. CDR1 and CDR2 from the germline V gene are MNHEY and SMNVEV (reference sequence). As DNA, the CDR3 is TGTGCCAGCAGTGAGGGTCAGGGGGCAGATGGCTACACCTTC. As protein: CASSEGQGADGYTF.

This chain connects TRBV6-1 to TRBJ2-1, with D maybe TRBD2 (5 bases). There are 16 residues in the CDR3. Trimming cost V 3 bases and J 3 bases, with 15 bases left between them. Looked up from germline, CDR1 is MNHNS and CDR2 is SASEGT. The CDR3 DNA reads TGTGCCAGCAGTGAGGAGGTTAGGCTTTACTACAATGAGCAGTTCTTC. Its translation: CASSEEVRLYYNEQFF.

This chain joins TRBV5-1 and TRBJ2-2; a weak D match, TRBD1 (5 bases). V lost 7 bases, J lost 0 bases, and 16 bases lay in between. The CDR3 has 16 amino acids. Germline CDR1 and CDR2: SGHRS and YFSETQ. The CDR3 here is CASFPGPIPNTGELFF. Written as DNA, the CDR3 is TGCGCCAGCTTCCCAGGGCCCATTCCGAACACCGGGGAGCTGTTTTTT.

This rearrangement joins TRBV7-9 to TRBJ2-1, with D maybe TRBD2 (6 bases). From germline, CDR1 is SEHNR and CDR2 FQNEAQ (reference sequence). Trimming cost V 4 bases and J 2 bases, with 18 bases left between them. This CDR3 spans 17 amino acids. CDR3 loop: CASSSIPRDLPYNEQFF. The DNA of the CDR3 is TGTGCCAGCAGCTCCATCCCCCGGGACTTACCCTACAATGAGCAGTTCTTC.

CDR3 DNA sequence: TGTGCCAGCAGCTCCCAGGGTTCTGGGGCCAACGTCCTGACTTTC. Protein: CASSSQGSGANVLTF. The chain recombines TRBV11-3 with TRBJ2-6, with D perhaps matching TRBD1 (5 bases). Trimming cost V 4 bases and J 1 base, with 8 bases left between them. Germline lookup yields CDR1 SGHNT and CDR2 YENEEA. CDR3 length: 15 amino acids.

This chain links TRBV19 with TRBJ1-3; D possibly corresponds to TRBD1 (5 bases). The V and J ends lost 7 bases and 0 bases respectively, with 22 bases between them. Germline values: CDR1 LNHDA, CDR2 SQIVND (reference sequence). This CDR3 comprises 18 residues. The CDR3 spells CASTMTDTLGLSGNTIYF. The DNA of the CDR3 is TGTGCCAGTACCATGACGGACACCCTTGGCCTCTCTGGAAACACCATATATTTT. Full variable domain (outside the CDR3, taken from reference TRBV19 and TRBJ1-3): DGGITQSPKYLFRKEGQNVTLSCEQNLNHDAMYWYRQDPGQGLRLIYYSQIVNDFQKGDIAEGYSVSREKKESFPLTVTSAQKNPTAFYLCASTMTDTLGLSGNTIYFGEGSWLTVV.

Written as DNA, the CDR3 is TGTGCCAGCAGCTTAGGAGGAGACACAGATACGCAGTATTTT. It translates to CASSLGGDTDTQYF. The gene calls are TRBV11-2 and TRBJ2-3; no definite D call. V was pared by 1 base and J by 2 bases, with 7 bases between. CDR1 and CDR2 from the germline V gene are SGHAT and FQNNGV. The CDR3 covers 14 residues.

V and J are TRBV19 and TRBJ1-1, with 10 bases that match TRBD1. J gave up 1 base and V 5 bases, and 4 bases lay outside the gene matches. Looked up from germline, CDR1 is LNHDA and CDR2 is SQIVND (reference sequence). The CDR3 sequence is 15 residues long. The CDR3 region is CASSLTGGRNTEAFF. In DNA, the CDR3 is TGTGCCAGTAGTCTGACAGGGGGCAGGAACACTGAAGCTTTCTTT.

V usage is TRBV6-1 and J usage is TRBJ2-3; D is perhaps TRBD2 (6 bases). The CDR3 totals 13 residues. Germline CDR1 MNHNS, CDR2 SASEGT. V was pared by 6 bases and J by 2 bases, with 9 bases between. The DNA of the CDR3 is TGTGCCAGCAGGGACTACAACACAGATACGCAGTATTTT. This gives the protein CASRDYNTDTQYF.

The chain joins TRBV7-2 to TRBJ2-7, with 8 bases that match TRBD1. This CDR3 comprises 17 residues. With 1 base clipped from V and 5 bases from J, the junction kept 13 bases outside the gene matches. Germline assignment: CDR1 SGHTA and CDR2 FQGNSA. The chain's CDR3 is CASSLVVGGQGRNEQYF. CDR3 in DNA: TGTGCCAGCAGCTTAGTTGTCGGCGGACAGGGAAGGAACGAGCAGTACTTC.

In DNA form, the CDR3 reads TGCGCCAGCGGCCACTCAAGCGGACGGGCTGGGGCCAACGTCCTGACTTTC. Protein product: CASGHSSGRAGANVLTF. This chain connects TRBV5-1 to TRBJ2-6, with D perhaps matching TRBD2 (5 bases). The ends were cut back, 7 bases at V and 2 bases at J, with 19 bases in the middle. Germline V gene lookup returns CDR1 SGHRS and CDR2 YFSETQ. The CDR3 consists of 17 residues.

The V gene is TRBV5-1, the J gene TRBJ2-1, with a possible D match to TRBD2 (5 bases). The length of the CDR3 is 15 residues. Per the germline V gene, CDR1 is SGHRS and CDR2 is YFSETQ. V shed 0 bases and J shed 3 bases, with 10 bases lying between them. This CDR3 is CASSLEASSYNEQFF. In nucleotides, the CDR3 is TGCGCCAGCAGCTTGGAAGCTAGCAGCTACAATGAGCAGTTCTTC.

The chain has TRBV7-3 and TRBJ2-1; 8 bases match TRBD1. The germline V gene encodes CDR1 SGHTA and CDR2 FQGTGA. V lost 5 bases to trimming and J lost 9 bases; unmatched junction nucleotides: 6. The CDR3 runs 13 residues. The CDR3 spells CASSATGGGEQFF. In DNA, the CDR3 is TGTGCCAGCAGCGCCACAGGGGGAGGTGAGCAGTTCTTC.

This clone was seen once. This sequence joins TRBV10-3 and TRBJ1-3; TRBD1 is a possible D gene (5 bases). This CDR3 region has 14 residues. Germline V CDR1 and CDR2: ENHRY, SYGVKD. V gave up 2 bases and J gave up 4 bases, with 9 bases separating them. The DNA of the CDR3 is TGTGCCATCAGTGAGCAGGGCTCGGGAAACACCATATATTTT. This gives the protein CAISEQGSGNTIYF.

The CDR3 nucleotides read TGTGCCAGCAGTGAATTTACGGGTAGTGGAAACACCATATATTTT. This encodes CASSEFTGSGNTIYF. The chain joins TRBV25-1 to TRBJ1-3; D gene unclear. Trimming removed 1 base from V and 3 bases from J, with 10 bases in between. The CDR3 length is 15 residues. Per the germline V gene, CDR1 is MGHDK and CDR2 is SYGVNS.